The T cell receptor beta chain described here comes from a study of CD8 T cells in Susac syndrome. A quantity of about 0.5 to 1 ug RNA underwent reverse transcription using random hexamers. The method of amplification for TCR beta CDR3 was immunoSEQ multiplex PCR, covering 54 Vbeta and 13 Jbeta. TCRdb re-derived calls from the immunoSEQ multiplex PCR reads in MiXCR, one entry per CDR3 protein. The data contain some 300,000 distinct CDR3 sequences, roughly 85% of them singletons. High-throughput TCR beta sequencing covered peripheral CD8+ and CD4+ T cells. Negative isolation was used for CD8+ and CD4+ T cells and FACS enrichment for TEMRA cells. With 5 bases clipped from V and 6 bases from J, the junction kept 5 bases outside the gene matches. This CDR3 is built from 14 residues. Germline V CDR1 and CDR2: SNHLY, FYNNEI.

V gene TRBV2 combines with J gene TRBJ2-1; the match to TRBD2 covers 9 bases. The source is a human donor with multiple sclerosis. Sequencing input: CD8+ T cells from PBMCs. In nucleotides, the CDR3 is TGTGCCAGCAGTATAGCGGGAGCCCCCAATGAGCAGTTCTTC. Its protein is CASSIAGAPNEQFF.